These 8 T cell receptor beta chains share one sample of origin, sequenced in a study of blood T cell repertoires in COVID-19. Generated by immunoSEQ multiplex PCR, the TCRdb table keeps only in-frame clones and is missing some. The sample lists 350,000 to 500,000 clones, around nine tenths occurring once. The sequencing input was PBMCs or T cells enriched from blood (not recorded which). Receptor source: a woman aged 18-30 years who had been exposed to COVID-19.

The CDR3 spells CASRTRWPGTEAFF. The CDR3 coding sequence is TGTGCCAGTAGAACCAGGTGGCCGGGGACTGAAGCTTTCTTT. The V and J genes are TRBV19 and TRBJ1-1; no definite D call. The CDR3 covers 14 residues. The ends were cut back, 6 bases at V and 5 bases at J, with 16 bases in the middle. Germline assignment: CDR1 LNHDA and CDR2 SQIVND (reference sequence).

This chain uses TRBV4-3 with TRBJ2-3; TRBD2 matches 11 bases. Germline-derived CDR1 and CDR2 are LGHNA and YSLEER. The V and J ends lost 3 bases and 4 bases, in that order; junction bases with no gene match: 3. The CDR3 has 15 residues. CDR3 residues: CASSQGTSGPDTQYF. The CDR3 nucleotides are TGCGCCAGCAGCCAGGGGACTAGCGGTCCAGATACGCAGTATTTT.

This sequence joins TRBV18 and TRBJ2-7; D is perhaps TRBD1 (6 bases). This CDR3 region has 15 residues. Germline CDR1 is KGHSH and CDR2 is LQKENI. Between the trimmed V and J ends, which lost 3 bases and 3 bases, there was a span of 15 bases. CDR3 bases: TGTGCCAGCTCACCGGGGGCAGGGGCTAACTACGAGCAGTACTTC. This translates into CASSPGAGANYEQYF.

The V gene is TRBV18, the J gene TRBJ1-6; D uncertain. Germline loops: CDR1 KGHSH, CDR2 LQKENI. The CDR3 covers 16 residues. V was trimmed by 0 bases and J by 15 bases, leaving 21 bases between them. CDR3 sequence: CASSPPNSPGAHNLHF. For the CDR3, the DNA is TGTGCCAGCTCACCACCAAATAGCCCGGGAGCCCACAACCTCCACTTT.

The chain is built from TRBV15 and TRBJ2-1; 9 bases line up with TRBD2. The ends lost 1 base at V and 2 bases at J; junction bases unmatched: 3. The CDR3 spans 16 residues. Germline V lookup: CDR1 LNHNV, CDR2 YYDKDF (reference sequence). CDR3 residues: CATSRALAGTYNEQFF. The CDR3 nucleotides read TGTGCCACCAGCAGAGCGCTAGCGGGGACCTACAATGAGCAGTTCTTC. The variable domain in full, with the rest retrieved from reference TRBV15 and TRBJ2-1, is DAMVIQNPRYQVTQFGKPVTLSCSQTLNHNVMYWYQQKSSQAPKLLFHYYDKDFNNEADTPDNFQSRRPNTSFCFLDIRSPGLGDTAMYLCATSRALAGTYNEQFFGPGTRLTVL.

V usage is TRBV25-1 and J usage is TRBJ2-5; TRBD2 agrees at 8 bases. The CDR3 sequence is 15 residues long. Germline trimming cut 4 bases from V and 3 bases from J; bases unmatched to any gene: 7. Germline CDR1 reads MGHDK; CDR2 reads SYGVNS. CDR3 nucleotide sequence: TGTGCCAGCAGTGGAGGTAGCGGGAATGAAGAGACCCAGTACTTC. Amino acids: CASSGGSGNEETQYF.

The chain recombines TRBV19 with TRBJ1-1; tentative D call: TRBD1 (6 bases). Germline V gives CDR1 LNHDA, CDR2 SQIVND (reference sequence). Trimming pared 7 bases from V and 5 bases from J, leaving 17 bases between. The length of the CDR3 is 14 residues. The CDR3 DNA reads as TGTGCCAGTAATTTGCTACAGGGAGGGACTGAAGCTTTCTTT. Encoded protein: CASNLLQGGTEAFF.

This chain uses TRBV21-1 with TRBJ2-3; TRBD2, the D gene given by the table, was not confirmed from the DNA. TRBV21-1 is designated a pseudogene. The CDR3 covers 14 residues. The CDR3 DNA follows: TGTGCCAGCAGCACGGGGGGCCCCACAGATACGCAGTATTTT. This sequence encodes CASSTGGPTDTQYF.